The source of this T cell receptor (beta chain) is a study of blood T cell repertoires in COVID-19. Looking at the study overall: Acute-phase and convalescent COVID-19 samples originated in the United States, Italy and Spain.

There are 15 residues in the CDR3. The junction had 4 bases not matched to a gene; V was cut back by 3 bases and J by 1 base. Per germline, CDR1 ENHRY and CDR2 SYGVKD. This clone was detected once. Per the authors' pipeline: Counts of nucleated cells, estimated from reference gene primer amplification, were obtained. The assay was immunoSEQ multiplex PCR, and TCRdb's table has in-frame clones only and misses some. D and trimming come from the DNA, and the V and J calls and clone size come from that table. The sample comprises 200,000 to 250,000 clones, approximately 85% of which are singletons, and 0.85% to 1% rests with the top ten.

Sequencing was carried out using peripheral blood. The genes are TRBV10-3 and TRBJ1-2; TRBD1 matches 8 bases. The receptor was derived from a man between 35 and 55 years old with acute or convalescent COVID-19. CDR3 protein: CAISDRQGNNYGYTF. The DNA for the CDR3 is TGTGCCATCAGTGACCGACAGGGGAATAACTATGGCTACACCTTC.